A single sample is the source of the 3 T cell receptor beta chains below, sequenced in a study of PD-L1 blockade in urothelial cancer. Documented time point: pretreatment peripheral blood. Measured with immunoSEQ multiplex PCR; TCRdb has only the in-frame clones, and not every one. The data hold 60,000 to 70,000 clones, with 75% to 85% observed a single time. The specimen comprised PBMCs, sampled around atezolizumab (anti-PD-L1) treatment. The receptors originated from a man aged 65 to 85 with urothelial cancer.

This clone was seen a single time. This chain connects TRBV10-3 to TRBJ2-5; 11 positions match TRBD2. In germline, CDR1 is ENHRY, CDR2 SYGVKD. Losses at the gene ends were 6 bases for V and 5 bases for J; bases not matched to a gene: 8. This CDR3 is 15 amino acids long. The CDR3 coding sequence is TGTGCCATCAGCCAGCCACTAGCGGGAGAGGAGACCCAGTACTTC. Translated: CAISQPLAGEETQYF.

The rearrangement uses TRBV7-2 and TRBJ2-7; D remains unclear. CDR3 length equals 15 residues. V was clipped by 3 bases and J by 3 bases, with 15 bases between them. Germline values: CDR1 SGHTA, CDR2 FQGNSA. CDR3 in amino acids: CASSFGQAQIYEQYF. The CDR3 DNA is TGTGCCAGCAGCTTTGGGCAGGCTCAGATCTACGAGCAGTACTTC.

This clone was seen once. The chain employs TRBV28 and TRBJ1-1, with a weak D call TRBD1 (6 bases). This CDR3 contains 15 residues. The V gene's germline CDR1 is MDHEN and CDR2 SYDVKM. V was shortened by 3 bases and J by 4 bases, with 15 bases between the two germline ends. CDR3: CASSLPTPQGTEAFF. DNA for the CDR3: TGTGCCAGCAGTTTGCCGACACCACAGGGCACTGAAGCTTTCTTT.